This T cell receptor (beta chain) came from a study of T cells in tuberculosis. Germline CDR1 reads ENHRY; CDR2 reads SYGVKD. Trimming removed 6 bases from V and 6 bases from J; junction bases left unmatched: 4. The CDR3 length is 14 residues. Study-wide results and limits: Some low-affinity tetramer-binding T cells may be absent from this sample.

After thawing and overnight rest, PBMC were stained with GMM-loaded CD1B tetramer, viability dye and anti-CD3 for sorting. The lipid loaded on the CD1B tetramers was C32 glucose monomycolate from Rhodococcus equi. Each donor contributed some 100,000 sorted tetramer-negative cells. Generated by immunoSEQ multiplex PCR, the TCRdb table keeps only in-frame clones and is missing some. The table shows 85,000 to 90,000 clones, with approximately 91% occurring only once. The sequence came from an adult woman with latent tuberculosis. This chain uses TRBV10-3 with TRBJ2-1; 11 bases line up with TRBD2. The material sequenced was CD1b-GMM tetramer-negative cells sorted from PBMCs. This chain's CDR3 is CAIRVAGGLNEQFF. CDR3 nucleotides: TGTGCCATCAGGGTAGCGGGGGGGCTCAATGAGCAGTTCTTC.